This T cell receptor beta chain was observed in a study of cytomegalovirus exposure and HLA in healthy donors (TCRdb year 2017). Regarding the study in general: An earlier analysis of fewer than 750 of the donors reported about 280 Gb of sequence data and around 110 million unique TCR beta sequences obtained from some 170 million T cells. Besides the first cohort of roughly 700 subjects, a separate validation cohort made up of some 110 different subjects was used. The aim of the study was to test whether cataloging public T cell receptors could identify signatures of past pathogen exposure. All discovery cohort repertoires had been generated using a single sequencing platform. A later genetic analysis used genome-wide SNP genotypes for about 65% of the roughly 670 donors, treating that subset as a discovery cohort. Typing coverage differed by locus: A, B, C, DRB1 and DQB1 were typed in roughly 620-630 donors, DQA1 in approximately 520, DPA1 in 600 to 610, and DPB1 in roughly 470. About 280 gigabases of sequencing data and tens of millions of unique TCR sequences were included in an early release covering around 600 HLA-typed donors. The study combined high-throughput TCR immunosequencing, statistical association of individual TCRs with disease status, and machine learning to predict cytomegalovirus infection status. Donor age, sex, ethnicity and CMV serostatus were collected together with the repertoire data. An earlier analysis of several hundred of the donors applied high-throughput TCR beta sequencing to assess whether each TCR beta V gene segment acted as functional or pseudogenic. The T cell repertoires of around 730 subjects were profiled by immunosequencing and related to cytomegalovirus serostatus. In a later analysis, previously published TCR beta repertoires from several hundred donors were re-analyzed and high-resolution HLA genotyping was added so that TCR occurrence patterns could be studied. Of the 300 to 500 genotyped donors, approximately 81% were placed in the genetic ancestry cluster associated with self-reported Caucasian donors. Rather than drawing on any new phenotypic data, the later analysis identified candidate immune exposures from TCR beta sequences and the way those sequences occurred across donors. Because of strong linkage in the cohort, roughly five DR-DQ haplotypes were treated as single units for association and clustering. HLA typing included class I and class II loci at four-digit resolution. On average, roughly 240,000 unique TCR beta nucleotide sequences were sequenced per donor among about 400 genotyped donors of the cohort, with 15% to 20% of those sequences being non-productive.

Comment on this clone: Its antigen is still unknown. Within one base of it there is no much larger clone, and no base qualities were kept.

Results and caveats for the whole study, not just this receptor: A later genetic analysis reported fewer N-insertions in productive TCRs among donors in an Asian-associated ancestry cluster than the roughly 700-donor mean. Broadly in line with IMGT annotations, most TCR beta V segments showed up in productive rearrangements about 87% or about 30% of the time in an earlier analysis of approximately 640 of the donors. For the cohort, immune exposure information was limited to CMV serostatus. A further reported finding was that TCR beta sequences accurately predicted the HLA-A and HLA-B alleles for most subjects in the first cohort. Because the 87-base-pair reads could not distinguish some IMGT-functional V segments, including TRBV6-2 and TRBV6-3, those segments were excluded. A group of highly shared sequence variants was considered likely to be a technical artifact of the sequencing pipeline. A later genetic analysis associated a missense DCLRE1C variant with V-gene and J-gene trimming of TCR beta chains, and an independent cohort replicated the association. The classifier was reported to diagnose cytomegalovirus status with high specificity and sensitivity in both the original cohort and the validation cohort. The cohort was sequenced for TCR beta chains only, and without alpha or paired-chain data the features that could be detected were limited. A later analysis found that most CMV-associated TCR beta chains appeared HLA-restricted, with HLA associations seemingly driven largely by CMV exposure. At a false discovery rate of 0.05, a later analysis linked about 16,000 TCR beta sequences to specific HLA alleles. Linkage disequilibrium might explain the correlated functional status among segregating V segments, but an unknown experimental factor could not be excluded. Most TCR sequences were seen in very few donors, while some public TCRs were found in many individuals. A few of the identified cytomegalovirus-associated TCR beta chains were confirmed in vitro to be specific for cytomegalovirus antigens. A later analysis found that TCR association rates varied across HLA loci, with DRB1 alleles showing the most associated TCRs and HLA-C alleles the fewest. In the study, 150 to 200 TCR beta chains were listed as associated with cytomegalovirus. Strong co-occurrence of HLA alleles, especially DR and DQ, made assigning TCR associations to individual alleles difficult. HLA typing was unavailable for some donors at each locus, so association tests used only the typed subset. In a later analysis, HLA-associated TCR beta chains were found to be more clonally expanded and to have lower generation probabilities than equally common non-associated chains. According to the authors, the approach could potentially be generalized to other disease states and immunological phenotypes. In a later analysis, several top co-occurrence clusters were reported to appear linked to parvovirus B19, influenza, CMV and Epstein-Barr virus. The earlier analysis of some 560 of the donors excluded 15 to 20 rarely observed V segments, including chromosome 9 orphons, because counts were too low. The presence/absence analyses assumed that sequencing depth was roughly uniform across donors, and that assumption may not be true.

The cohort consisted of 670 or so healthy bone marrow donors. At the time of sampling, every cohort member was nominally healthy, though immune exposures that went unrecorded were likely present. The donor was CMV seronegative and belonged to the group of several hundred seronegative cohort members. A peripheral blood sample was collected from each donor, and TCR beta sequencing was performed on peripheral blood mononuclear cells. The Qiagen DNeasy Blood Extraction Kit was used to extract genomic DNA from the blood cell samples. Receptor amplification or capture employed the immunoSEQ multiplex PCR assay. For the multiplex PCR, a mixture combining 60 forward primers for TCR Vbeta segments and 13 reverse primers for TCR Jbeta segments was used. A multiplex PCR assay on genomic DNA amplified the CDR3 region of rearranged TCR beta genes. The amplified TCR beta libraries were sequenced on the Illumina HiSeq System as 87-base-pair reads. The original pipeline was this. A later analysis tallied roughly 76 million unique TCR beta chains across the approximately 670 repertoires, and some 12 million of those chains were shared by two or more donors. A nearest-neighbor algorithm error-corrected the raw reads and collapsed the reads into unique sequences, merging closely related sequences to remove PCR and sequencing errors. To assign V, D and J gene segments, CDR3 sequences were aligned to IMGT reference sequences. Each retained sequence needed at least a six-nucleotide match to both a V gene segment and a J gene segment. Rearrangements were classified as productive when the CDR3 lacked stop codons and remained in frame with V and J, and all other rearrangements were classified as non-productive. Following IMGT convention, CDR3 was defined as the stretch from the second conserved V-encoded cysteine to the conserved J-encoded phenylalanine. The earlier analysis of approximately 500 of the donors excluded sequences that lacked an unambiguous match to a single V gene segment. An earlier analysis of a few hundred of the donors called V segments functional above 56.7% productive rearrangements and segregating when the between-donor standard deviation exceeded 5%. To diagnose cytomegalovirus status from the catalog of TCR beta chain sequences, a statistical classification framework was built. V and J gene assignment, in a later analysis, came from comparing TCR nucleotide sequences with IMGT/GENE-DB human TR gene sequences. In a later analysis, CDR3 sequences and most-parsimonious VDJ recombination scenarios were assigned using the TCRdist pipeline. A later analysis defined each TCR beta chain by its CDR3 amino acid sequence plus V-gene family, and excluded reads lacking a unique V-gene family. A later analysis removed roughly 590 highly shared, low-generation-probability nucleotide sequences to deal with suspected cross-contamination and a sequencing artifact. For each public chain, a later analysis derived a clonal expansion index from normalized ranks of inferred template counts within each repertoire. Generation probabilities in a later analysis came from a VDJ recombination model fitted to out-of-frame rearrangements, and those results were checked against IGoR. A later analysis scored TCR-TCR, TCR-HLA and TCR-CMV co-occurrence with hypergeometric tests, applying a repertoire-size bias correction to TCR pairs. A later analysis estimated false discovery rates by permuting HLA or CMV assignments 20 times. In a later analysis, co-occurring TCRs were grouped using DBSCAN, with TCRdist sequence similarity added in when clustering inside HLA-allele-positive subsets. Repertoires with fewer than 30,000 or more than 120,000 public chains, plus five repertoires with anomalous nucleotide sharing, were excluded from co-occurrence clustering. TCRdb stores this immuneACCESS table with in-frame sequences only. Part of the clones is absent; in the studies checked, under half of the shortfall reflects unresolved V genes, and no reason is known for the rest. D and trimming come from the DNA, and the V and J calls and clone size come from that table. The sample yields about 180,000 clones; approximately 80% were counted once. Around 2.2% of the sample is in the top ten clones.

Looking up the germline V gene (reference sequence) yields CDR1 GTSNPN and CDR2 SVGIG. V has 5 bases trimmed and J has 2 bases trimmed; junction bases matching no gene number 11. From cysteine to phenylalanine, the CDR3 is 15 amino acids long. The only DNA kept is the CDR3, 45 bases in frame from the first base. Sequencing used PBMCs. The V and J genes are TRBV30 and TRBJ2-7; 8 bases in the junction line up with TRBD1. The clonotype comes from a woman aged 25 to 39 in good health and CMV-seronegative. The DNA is TGTGCCTGGTGCCCGGGGACAGGACTAACCTACGAGCAGTACTTC. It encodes CAWCPGTGLTYEQYF.